This TCR beta chain comes out of a study of blood T cell repertoires in COVID-19. Study summary: The United States, Italy and Spain supplied acute and convalescent COVID-19 samples.

Assay: immunoSEQ multiplex PCR; the TCRdb copy retains only in-frame clones and omits some. The sample has 70,000 to 90,000 clones, more than 65% seen once. V shed 1 base and J 8 bases; nucleotides not matched to a gene: 5. This CDR3 comprises 14 residues. Germline loops: CDR1 MDHEN, CDR2 SYDVKM. Sequenced: peripheral blood. The V gene is TRBV28, the J gene TRBJ1-2, with TRBD1 identical over 9 bases. The sequence came from a man in his 70s with acute or convalescent COVID-19. CDR3 nucleotide sequence: TGTGCCAGCAGTTTATCTGGGACAGGGAGAGGCTACACCTTC. Protein: CASSLSGTGRGYTF.